Shown below are 27 T cell receptor beta chains from a single sample sequenced in a study of metastatic and nonmetastatic thyroid tumors. Every patient was untreated before thyroid surgery. TCRdb re-analyzed the PCR reads through MiXCR. Found here are some 19,000 clones, roughly 25% of them singletons; the top ten hold around 3.3%. Specimen: blood. The receptors were gathered from a male donor with papillary thyroid cancer or a benign thyroid nodule (not recorded which). Some clones in this sample may be carry-over from other donors' samples.

This clone has at least ten counts. A much larger clonotype is one base distant, so this may be a read error. The sample has other DNA sequences that encode this CDR3 too. This chain joins TRBV5-7 and TRBJ2-1; TRBD1 is a possible D gene (5 bases). TRBV5-7 is placed among ORFs of uncertain function. This CDR3 spans 13 amino acids. V lost 6 bases, J lost 6 bases, and 13 bases lay in between. CDR3 amino acids: CASTMGQLNEQFF. The DNA of the CDR3 is TGTGCCAGCACCATGGGGCAGCTCAATGAGCAGTTCTTC.

This sequence joins TRBV6-1 and TRBJ2-2, with 12 nucleotides matching TRBD2. The V segment lost 5 bases and the J segment 1 base; nucleotides outside the gene matches: 2. Germline V CDR1 and CDR2: MNHNS, SASEGT. The CDR3 sequence is 16 residues long. This CDR3 reads CASSKGLAGNTGELFF. The CDR3 DNA reads TGTGCCAGCAGTAAGGGACTAGCGGGGAACACCGGGGAGCTGTTTTTT.

This clone was observed a few times. The gene calls are TRBV12-3 or TRBV12-4 and TRBJ1-6; 8 positions agree with TRBD1. The CDR3 has 15 amino acids. The ends lost 5 bases at V and 11 bases at J; junction bases unmatched: 11. The DNA for the CDR3 is TGTGCCAGCAGTCTGCAGGGGGCGCGGAATCCACCCCTCCACTTT. This encodes CASSLQGARNPPLHF.

The V and J genes are TRBV5-1 and TRBJ1-6; D is possibly TRBD1 (6 bases). The CDR3 totals 19 residues. The V end lost 4 bases, the J end lost 0 bases, and 20 bases lay between the germline ends. Germline CDR1 SGHRS, CDR2 YFSETQ. CDR3 in amino acids: CASSHDKNRDDSYNSPLHF. The CDR3 DNA sequence: TGCGCCAGCAGCCATGATAAGAACAGGGACGACTCCTATAATTCACCCCTCCACTTT.

The V gene is TRBV28, the J gene TRBJ2-7; possible D gene TRBD1, 6 bases. The V end was cut by 2 bases, the J end by 6 bases, with 8 bases between. The germline gives CDR1 MDHEN, CDR2 SYDVKM. This CDR3 contains 12 residues. CDR3 region: CASSLAGVEQYF. CDR3 bases: TGTGCCAGCAGTTTAGCAGGGGTCGAGCAGTACTTC.

This clone was counted only a few times. V usage is TRBV6-1 and J usage is TRBJ1-2, with 9 positions matching TRBD1. Germline CDR1 reads MNHNS; CDR2 reads SASEGT. The CDR3 totals 15 residues. Germline trimming cut 1 base from V and 0 bases from J; bases unmatched to any gene: 0. In DNA form, the CDR3 reads TGTGCCAGCAGTGAAGGGACAGGGGCTAACTATGGCTACACCTTC. Translated: CASSEGTGANYGYTF.

A remark on this clone: At one end the junction does not follow the germline gene, possibly because of a read error. The chain couples TRBV6-4 to TRBJ1-1; 7 nucleotides line up with TRBD1. CDR1 is MRHNA and CDR2 is SNTAGT in the germline V gene. The CDR3 is 14 residues long. The CDR3 bases are TGTGCCTCACGGGACAGCGATATGAACACTGAAGCTTTATTT. Its translation: CASRDSDMNTEALF.

A few counts support this clone. The chain joins TRBV6-1 to TRBJ2-7, with a weak D call TRBD1 (6 bases). The CDR3 extends over 15 amino acids. The germline V gene encodes CDR1 MNHNS and CDR2 SASEGT. Trimming removed 2 bases from V and 0 bases from J, with 11 bases in between. The chain's CDR3 is CASSERQGSSYEQYF. CDR3 sequence (DNA): TGTGCCAGCAGTGAAAGGCAGGGGAGCTCCTACGAGCAGTACTTC.

This clone is medium-sized (0.01 to 0.1%) in the sample. V gene TRBV5-1 combines with J gene TRBJ2-1; 13 bases are a match to TRBD2. The germline V gene has CDR1 SGHRS and CDR2 YFSETQ. This CDR3 spans 15 amino acids. The junction had 5 bases not matched to a gene; V was cut back by 3 bases and J by 8 bases. The CDR3 sequence is CASSSGLAGDYEQFF. The CDR3 DNA reads as TGCGCCAGCAGCTCTGGACTAGCGGGAGACTATGAGCAGTTCTTC.

The chain couples TRBV12-3 or TRBV12-4 to TRBJ1-1, with D possibly being TRBD1 (6 bases). The CDR3 contains 13 residues. V lost 7 bases, J lost 7 bases, and 16 bases lay in between. This chain's CDR3 is CASTTQGLGEAFF. CDR3 in DNA: TGTGCCAGCACCACCCAGGGGTTAGGTGAAGCTTTCTTT.

The chain recombines TRBV6-1 with TRBJ2-2; D is perhaps TRBD2 (6 bases). This CDR3 has 16 residues. Germline loops: CDR1 MNHNS, CDR2 SASEGT. V gave up 4 bases and J gave up 1 base, with 13 bases separating them. The CDR3 protein is CASSASRRENTGELFF. CDR3 nucleotide sequence: TGTGCCAGCAGTGCCTCGCGGCGGGAGAACACCGGGGAGCTGTTTTTT.

The rearrangement links TRBV30 to TRBJ2-5, with 8 bases identical to TRBD1. V shed 8 bases, J shed 5 bases, and the junction held 7 bases outside the gene matches. The CDR3 covers 12 residues. Germline V lookup: CDR1 GTSNPN, CDR2 SVGIG (reference sequence). CDR3 bases: TGTGCCCGCGGACAGGGTGGGGAGACCCAGTACTTC. Encoded protein: CARGQGGETQYF.

This chain joins TRBV30 and TRBJ2-6; D is ambiguous. V was clipped by 4 bases and J by 4 bases, with 17 bases between them. The germline V gene has CDR1 GTSNPN and CDR2 SVGIG (reference sequence). CDR3 size: 16 residues. This CDR3 reads CAWNPTPAAGANVLTF. CDR3 in DNA: TGTGCCTGGAATCCAACCCCGGCGGCAGGGGCCAACGTCCTGACTTTC.

V usage is TRBV24-1 and J usage is TRBJ2-2; D is perhaps TRBD2 (5 bases). The CDR3 contains 15 residues. Germline assignment: CDR1 KGHDR and CDR2 SFDVKD. Between the trimmed V and J ends, which lost 8 bases and 1 base, there was a span of 13 bases. This CDR3 is CATMGGFLNTGELFF. The CDR3 nucleotides read TGTGCCACCATGGGCGGGTTCTTGAACACCGGGGAGCTGTTTTTT.

This clone has at least ten counts. This may be a read error: a much more frequent sequence differs by one nucleotide. No conserved phenylalanine or tryptophan is present at the end of the CDR3, so a read error is the likely explanation. The chain links TRBV25-1 to TRBJ2-7, with 10 bases aligning to TRBD2. Losses at the gene ends were 4 bases for V and 0 bases for J; bases not matched to a gene: 3. Germline lookup yields CDR1 MGHDK and CDR2 SYGVNS. The CDR3 is made up of 15 amino acids. CDR3 region: CASSVASGSSYEQYL. The DNA for the CDR3 is TGTGCCAGCAGTGTGGCTAGCGGGAGCTCCTACGAGCAGTACCTC.

This clone was picked up many times. The chain employs TRBV3-1 and TRBJ1-3; 7 bases are shared with TRBD1. V trimming: 4 bases; J trimming: 9 bases; junction bases outside the gene matches: 15. Per the germline V gene, CDR1 is LGHDT and CDR2 is YNNKEL (reference sequence). The CDR3 covers 16 residues. In DNA, the CDR3 is TGTGCCAGCAGCCCTACCACCGGGACAGCCGGAGTCACCATATATTTT. Translation gives CASSPTTGTAGVTIYF.

This clone was seen a handful of times. The J gene is TRBJ2-2, the V gene TRBV19; TRBD1 matches 8 bases. This CDR3 region has 14 residues. The germline V gene encodes CDR1 LNHDA and CDR2 SQIVND (reference sequence). V lost 3 bases to trimming and J lost 8 bases; unmatched junction nucleotides: 5. CDR3 coding DNA: TGTGCCAGTAGTATCGGACAGGGAACGGGGGAGCTGTTTTTT. Translation gives CASSIGQGTGELFF.

This clone was counted between two and nine times. The J gene is TRBJ1-1, the V gene TRBV29-1, with D possibly being TRBD1 (6 bases). This CDR3 spans 14 amino acids. The germline V gene encodes CDR1 SQVTM and CDR2 ANQGSEA. Trimming removed 6 bases from V and 1 base from J, with 15 bases in between. The CDR3 here is CSVVRGGGNTEAFF. The CDR3 region has the DNA TGCAGCGTGGTGAGGGGGGGCGGGAACACTGAAGCTTTCTTT.

On this clone: This same CDR3 is encoded by further DNA sequences in the sample. The chain employs TRBV5-1 and TRBJ2-2; 8 nucleotides align to TRBD2. The CDR3 loop spans 15 amino acids. J gave up 5 bases and V 4 bases, and 7 bases lay outside the gene matches. CDR1 SGHRS and CDR2 YFSETQ come from the germline V gene. CDR3 coding DNA: TGCGCCAGCAGCCTTACTAGCGGAGAAACCGGGGAGCTGTTTTTT. Amino acid sequence: CASSLTSGETGELFF.

The rearrangement uses TRBV5-1 and TRBJ2-1, with D possibly TRBD1 on 6 matching bases. The CDR3 runs 17 residues. Germline CDR1 SGHRS, CDR2 YFSETQ. Trimming removed 4 bases from V and 0 bases from J, with 17 bases in between. CDR3 protein: CASSTFRDISSYNEQFF. The CDR3 bases are TGCGCCAGCAGCACCTTCCGGGACATTAGCTCCTACAATGAGCAGTTCTTC.

This clone was recorded at least ten times. V and J are TRBV5-4 and TRBJ1-1; D is uncertain. Germline CDR1 is SGHNT and CDR2 is YYREEE (reference sequence). CDR3 length: 14 residues. The V gene lost 2 bases and the J gene lost 3 bases, with 11 bases spanning the gap. The CDR3 region has the DNA TGTGCCAGCAGCTTACGAGACAAACACACTGAAGCTTTCTTT. Its protein is CASSLRDKHTEAFF. Full variable domain (missing parts from reference TRBV5-4 and TRBJ1-1): ETGVTQSPTHLIKTRGQQVTLRCSSQSGHNTVSWYQQALGQGPQFIFQYYREEENGRGNFPPRFSGLQFPNYSSELNVNALELDDSALYLCASSLRDKHTEAFFGQGTRLTVV.

The rearrangement joins TRBV11-2 to TRBJ2-7; a possible D gene is TRBD1 (6 bases). V was shortened by 3 bases and J by 6 bases, with 12 bases between the two germline ends. The CDR3 contains 13 residues. Germline CDR1 SGHAT, CDR2 FQNNGV. CDR3 residues: CASSLTGQAEQYF. The DNA of the CDR3 is TGTGCCAGCAGCTTGACAGGCCAGGCCGAGCAGTACTTC.

By share, this clone counts as medium-sized. This sequence joins TRBV28 and TRBJ1-2; possibly TRBD1 for D (5 bases). Per the germline V gene, CDR1 is MDHEN and CDR2 is SYDVKM. Trimming removed 7 bases from V and 6 bases from J, with 21 bases in between. The CDR3 extends over 15 amino acids. The CDR3 DNA reads TGTGCCAGCAACCCCCTGTCGGGGCGCGGTGATGGCTACACCTTC. Its translation: CASNPLSGRGDGYTF.

V is TRBV11-2 and J is TRBJ2-6, with D unclear. V lost 2 bases, J lost 0 bases, and 8 bases lay in between. The CDR3 is 16 amino acids. Germline CDR1 SGHAT, CDR2 FQNNGV. CDR3 coding DNA: TGTGCCAGCAGCTTATACTCTCCCTCTGGGGCCAACGTCCTGACTTTC. Residues: CASSLYSPSGANVLTF.

The chain couples TRBV30 to TRBJ1-1; 8 nucleotides align to TRBD1. V shed 8 bases, J shed 8 bases, and the junction held 19 bases outside the gene matches. The CDR3 has 15 amino acids. Germline V CDR1 and CDR2: GTSNPN, SVGIG (reference sequence). The CDR3 loop is CALVLIKSGGFEAFF. The CDR3 nucleotides read TGTGCCCTGGTGCTGATTAAATCAGGGGGCTTCGAAGCTTTCTTT.

By frequency in the sample, this clone is medium-sized. The J gene is TRBJ2-7, the V gene TRBV6-5; no clear D gene. The CDR3 extends over 12 amino acids. The V and J ends lost 2 bases and 4 bases respectively, with 6 bases between them. Germline V CDR1 and CDR2: MNHEY, SVGAGI. CDR3 in amino acids: CASSYDMYEQYF. CDR3 nucleotide sequence: TGTGCCAGCAGTTACGACATGTACGAGCAGTACTTC.

This clone was detected only a few times. The V gene is TRBV6-1, the J gene TRBJ2-7, with 9 bases that match TRBD1. V lost 5 bases, J lost 5 bases, and 7 bases stayed unmatched. The CDR3 contains 14 residues. CDR1 MNHNS and CDR2 SASEGT come from the germline V gene. CDR3 sequence: CASSHVTGGNEQYF. The CDR3 nucleotides are TGTGCCAGCAGTCATGTGACAGGGGGAAACGAGCAGTACTTC.